These T cell receptor beta chains were read from a single sample in a study of lymphopenia after photon versus proton radiotherapy. This table comes from immunoSEQ multiplex PCR, and its TCRdb copy is limited to in-frame clones, with some not included. The sample includes 43,000 or so clones, over 75% of them seen just once. The specimen comprised peripheral blood, sampled from a patient treated with photon-based radiotherapy. These receptors all come from a man in his forties with gastric cancer. CDR3s include the opening cysteine and the closing phenylalanine or tryptophan. The D gene is left open where the match is weak. Clone size is shown for a subset of rows, as once, few, many or a class of expanded clone.

D: .; size: .; V: TRBV9; J: TRBJ2-5; CDR3: CASTPGTGGDWETQYF; DNA: TGTGCCAGCACTCCCGGCACAGGGGGGGATTGGGAGACCCAGTACTTC
D: .; size: .; V: TRBV30; J: TRBJ1-2; CDR3: CAWSGGYGYTF; DNA: TGTGCCTGGAGTGGTGGCTATGGCTACACCTTC
D: TRBD2; size: .; V: TRBV19; J: TRBJ2-3; CDR3: CASSIRAGGSTDTQYF; DNA: TGTGCCAGTAGTATCCGAGCGGGGGGGAGCACAGATACGCAGTATTTT
D: .; size: .; V: TRBV6-1; J: TRBJ1-6; CDR3: CASSEDSRMDSPLHF; DNA: TGTGCCAGCAGTGAAGACAGTCGGATGGATTCACCCCTCCACTTT
D: TRBD2; size: .; V: TRBV14; J: TRBJ2-3; CDR3: CASSPLLSGYTDTQYF; DNA: TGTGCCAGCAGCCCACTCCTTAGCGGGTACACAGATACGCAGTATTTT
D: TRBD2; size: .; V: TRBV15; J: TRBJ2-7; CDR3: CATSREPSGLNPYEQYF; DNA: TGTGCCACCAGCAGAGAACCTAGCGGGCTAAACCCCTACGAGCAGTACTTC
D: .; size: .; V: TRBV9; J: TRBJ2-3; CDR3: CASRDSFTDTQYF; DNA: TGTGCCAGCAGGGACTCCTTCACAGATACGCAGTATTTT
D: TRBD1; size: .; V: TRBV7-6; J: TRBJ2-5; CDR3: CASSLGGTGETQYF; DNA: TGTGCCAGCAGCTTAGGGGGGACAGGGGAGACCCAGTACTTC
D: .; size: .; V: TRBV18; J: TRBJ1-1; CDR3: CASSPTGNTEAFF; DNA: TGTGCCAGCTCACCGACAGGGAACACTGAAGCTTTCTTT
D: .; size: few; V: TRBV30; J: TRBJ1-1; CDR3: CACKRGNTEAFF; DNA: TGTGCCTGTAAACGGGGAAACACTGAAGCTTTCTTT
D: TRBD1; size: .; V: TRBV27; J: TRBJ2-7; CDR3: CASSFGTGVEQYF; DNA: TGTGCCAGCAGTTTTGGGACAGGCGTCGAGCAGTACTTC
D: TRBD1; size: .; V: TRBV9; J: TRBJ2-3; CDR3: CASSVAQGAADTQYF; DNA: TGTGCCAGCAGCGTAGCCCAGGGGGCCGCAGATACGCAGTATTTT
D: .; size: .; V: TRBV19; J: TRBJ2-4; CDR3: CASSIWLGNSGVVIQYF; DNA: TGTGCCAGTAGTATTTGGCTGGGCAACTCGGGAGTGGTCATTCAGTACTTC
D: TRBD1; size: .; V: TRBV7-9; J: TRBJ1-2; CDR3: CASSQGQGGYTF; DNA: TGTGCCAGCAGCCAAGGACAGGGCGGCTACACCTTC
D: TRBD1; size: .; V: TRBV6-5; J: TRBJ1-5; CDR3: CASSRGQGNQPQHF; DNA: TGTGCCAGCAGCAGAGGACAGGGGAATCAGCCCCAGCATTTT
D: .; size: once; V: TRBV15; J: TRBJ1-4; CDR3: CATSTAPREKLFF; DNA: TGTGCCACCAGCACGGCCCCGAGGGAAAAACTGTTTTTT
D: .; size: .; V: TRBV11-1; J: TRBJ2-7; CDR3: CASSGGYWTTSSYEQYF; DNA: TGTGCCAGCAGCGGGGGGTATTGGACAACCAGCTCCTACGAGCAGTACTTC
D: .; size: .; V: TRBV7-2; J: TRBJ2-5; CDR3: CASSAGIRETQYF; DNA: TGTGCCAGCAGCGCCGGGATTCGGGAGACCCAGTACTTC
D: .; size: .; V: TRBV27; J: TRBJ1-5; CDR3: CASSLKRRDPPQHF; DNA: TGTGCCAGCAGTTTAAAACGGCGGGATCCGCCCCAGCATTTT
D: .; size: few; V: TRBV7-9; J: TRBJ2-3; CDR3: CASSGFGTDTQYF; DNA: TGTGCCAGTAGCGGATTCGGCACAGATACGCAGTATTTT
D: TRBD1; size: .; V: TRBV6-5; J: TRBJ1-1; CDR3: CASSRGDRLNTEAFF; DNA: TGTGCCAGCAGTCGCGGGGACAGGCTGAACACTGAAGCTTTCTTT
D: .; size: .; V: TRBV7-2; J: TRBJ2-3; CDR3: CASSPMGGNTDTQYF; DNA: TGTGCCAGCAGCCCGATGGGGGGAAACACAGATACGCAGTATTTT
D: .; size: .; V: TRBV6-1; J: TRBJ2-1; CDR3: CASKTGVNEQFF; DNA: TGTGCCAGCAAAACAGGAGTCAATGAGCAGTTCTTC